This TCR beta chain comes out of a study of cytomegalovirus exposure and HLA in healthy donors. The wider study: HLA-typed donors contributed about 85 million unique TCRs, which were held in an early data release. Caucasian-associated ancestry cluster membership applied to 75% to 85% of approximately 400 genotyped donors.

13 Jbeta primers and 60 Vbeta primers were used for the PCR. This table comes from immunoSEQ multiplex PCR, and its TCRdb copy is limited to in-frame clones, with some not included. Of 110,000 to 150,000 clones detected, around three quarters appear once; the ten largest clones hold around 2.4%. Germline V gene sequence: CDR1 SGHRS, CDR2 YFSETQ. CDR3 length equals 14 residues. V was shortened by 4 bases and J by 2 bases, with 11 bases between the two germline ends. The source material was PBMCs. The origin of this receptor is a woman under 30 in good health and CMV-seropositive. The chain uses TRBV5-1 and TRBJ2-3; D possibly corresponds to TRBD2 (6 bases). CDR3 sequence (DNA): TGCGCCAGCAGCCCGGGACTTTCCACAGATACGCAGTATTTT. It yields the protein CASSPGLSTDTQYF.